The T cell receptor (beta chain) described here comes from a study of HIV-infected patients and healthy controls. A single record per CDR3 protein comes from TCRdb applying MiXCR to the 5' RACE reads. Of around 18,000 distinct CDR3 sequences listed, about 17% are singletons. The CDR3 extends over 16 amino acids. The germline V gene encodes CDR1 LGHNA and CDR2 YSLEER. V was trimmed by 3 bases and J by 7 bases, leaving 19 bases between them. The origin of this receptor is a human donor in good health. The V call is TRBV4-3, the J call TRBJ2-1; unclear D gene. Material for sequencing was CD8+ T cells from blood. The DNA for the CDR3 is TGCGCCAGCAGCCATCTCCTGGCCGAAGACTCGAATGAGCAGTTCTTC. Its translation: CASSHLLAEDSNEQFF.